This record concerns one TCR beta chain sequence. This clonotype was detected many times. Its cognate antigen has yet to be identified. Base qualities were left out, and no much larger clone turns up one base away. The entry originates in a study of breast tumors, draining lymph nodes, adjacent tissues (dated by TCRdb to the mid-2010s). About the study as a whole: In breast cancer patients, the study compared the TCR beta repertoires of tumor, adjacent nontumor tissue and axillary lymph nodes. The study was designed to assess the relationships and possible T-cell exchange between tumor, surrounding tissue and draining lymph node repertoires in human breast cancer. What the study reported, not specific to this receptor: In luminal-like breast cancer, tumor and nontumor tissue repertoires resembled each other significantly more than in basal-like breast cancer. Tumors showed preferential V and J gene usage, and their T-cell repertoire diversity fell below that of lymph nodes yet above that of nontumor tissue. The conclusion that tumor T cells originate in lymph nodes was presented as consistent with a hypothesis rather than as directly demonstrated. The data were considered consistent with most tumor T cells being derived from the lymph node and subsequently expanding within tumor tissue.

V lost 0 bases and J lost 4 bases; the stretch between them is 10 bases long. There are 14 amino acids in the CDR3, from cysteine to phenylalanine inclusive. The DNA shown is the 42-base CDR3, in frame from base 1. From a lookup of the germline V gene, CDR1 and CDR2 are SGHTA and FQGNSA. The lymph node samples were taken from the axillary draining lymph nodes of breast cancer patients. Sequencing instrument: Illumina HiSeq 2000. Multiplex PCR amplification was used to generate the TCR beta chain libraries. The amplified TCR beta chain products were analyzed by high-throughput sequencing. TCRdb passed the public sequencing reads through fastp at Q25 and MiXCR, retaining productive beta sequences. CDR3 protein sequences are deduplicated, and each keeps its most common genes and DNA. The sample profile shows 200,000 or so distinct CDR3 sequences; 25% to 40% of them were found once. Around 4.5% of the sample belongs to the ten largest clones.

The TCR was taken from a female donor with breast cancer. Some clones in this sample may be carry-over from other donors' samples. The chain is encoded by TRBV7-2 joined to TRBJ2-7, with a weak D call of TRBD2 (5 bases match). Sequencing was performed on axillary lymph node tissue. The DNA is as follows: TGTGCCAGCAGCTTAGCGCTCTCGGGGTACGAGCAGTACTTC. The encoded protein is CASSLALSGYEQYF.